This T cell receptor (beta chain) was recorded in a study of early stage breast cancer tumors. As for the study in general: About 70% of the 16 invasive tumors were ER+, PR+ and HER2-. The study, taken as a whole, reports: Commonly generated sequences made up most enriched TCRB sequences shared between patients.

As concerns this clone: The antigen remains undetermined.

Tumor samples used roughly 20-50 mg of diced tissue. Method: immunoSEQ multiplex PCR; TCRdb's copy keeps in-frame clones and lacks some. The sample carries 20,000 to 25,000 clones, about 67% recorded once. The CDR3 loop spans 13 amino acids. In germline, CDR1 is SGHDT, CDR2 YYEEEE. Trimming pared 4 bases from V and 7 bases from J, leaving 12 bases between. This chain connects TRBV5-6 to TRBJ1-5; D may be TRBD1 (6 bases). Source material: breast tumor tissue. The sequence came from a person aged 60 to 70 with breast cancer. DNA of the CDR3: TGTGCCAGCAGCCCCTCACAGGGACAGCCCCAGCATTTT. Translation: CASSPSQGQPQHF. The variable domain in full, with the rest retrieved from reference TRBV5-6 and TRBJ1-5, is DAGVTQSPTHLIKTRGQQVTLRCSPKSGHDTVSWYQQALGQGPQFIFQYYEEEERQRGNFPDRFSGHQFPNYSSELNVNALLLGDSALYLCASSPSQGQPQHFGDGTRLSIL.